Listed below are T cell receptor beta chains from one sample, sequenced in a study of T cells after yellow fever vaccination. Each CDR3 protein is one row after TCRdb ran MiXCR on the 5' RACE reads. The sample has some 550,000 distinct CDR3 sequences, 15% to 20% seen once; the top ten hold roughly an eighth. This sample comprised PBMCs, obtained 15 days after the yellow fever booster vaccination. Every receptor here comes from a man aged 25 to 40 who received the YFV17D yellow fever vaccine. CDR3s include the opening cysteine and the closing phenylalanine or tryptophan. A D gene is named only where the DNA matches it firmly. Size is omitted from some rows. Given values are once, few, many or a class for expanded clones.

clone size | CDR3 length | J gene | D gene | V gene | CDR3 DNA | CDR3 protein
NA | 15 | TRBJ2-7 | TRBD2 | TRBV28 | TGTGCCAGCACCTCTCCCGTGGCGGGGGGAGACGAGCAGTACTTC | CASTSPVAGGDEQYF
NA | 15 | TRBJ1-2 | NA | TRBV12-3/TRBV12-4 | TGTGCCAGCAGCCACTCTGCAAGTCCCAACTATGGCTACACCTTC | CASSHSASPNYGYTF
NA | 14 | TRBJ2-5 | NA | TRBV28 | TGTGCCAGCAGCTACAGGGAGGTGGGGGAGACCCAGTACTTC | CASSYREVGETQYF
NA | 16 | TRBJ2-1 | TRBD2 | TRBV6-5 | TGTGCCAGCAGTTACGACGGGACTAGCGGGGGGAATGAGCAGTTCTTC | CASSYDGTSGGNEQFF
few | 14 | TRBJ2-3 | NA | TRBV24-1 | TGTGCCACCAGTGAGAGTGGCAGGGGAGATACGCAGTATTTT | CATSESGRGDTQYF
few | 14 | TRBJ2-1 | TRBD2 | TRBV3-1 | TGTGCCAGCAGCCAAGTTGATAGCGGGAATGAGCAGTTCTTC | CASSQVDSGNEQFF
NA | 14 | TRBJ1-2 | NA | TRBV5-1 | TGCGCCAGCAGCAGCGGGACGGATGTATTCGGCTACACCTTC | CASSSGTDVFGYTF
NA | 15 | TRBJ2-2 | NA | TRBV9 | TGTGCCAGCAGCGTAGCCCCCAGGAACACCGGGGAGCTGTTTTTT | CASSVAPRNTGELFF
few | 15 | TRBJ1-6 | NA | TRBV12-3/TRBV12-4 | TGTGCCAGCAGCCCGGGAGGGGGGCGGAATTCACCCCTCCACTTT | CASSPGGGRNSPLHF
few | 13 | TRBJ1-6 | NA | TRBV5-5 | TGTGCCAGCAGCTCGACAAGTAATTCACCCCTCCACTTT | CASSSTSNSPLHF
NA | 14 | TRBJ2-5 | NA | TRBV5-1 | TGCGCCAGCAGCTTCAACGCCCAGGGAGAGACCCAGTACTTC | CASSFNAQGETQYF
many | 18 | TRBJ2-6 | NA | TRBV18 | TGTGCCAGCTCACCACCTGGGCAGGTTGGGGCTGGGGCCAACGTCCTGACTTTC | CASSPPGQVGAGANVLTF
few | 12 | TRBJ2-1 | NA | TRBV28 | TGTGCCAGCAGCAAAATAGGTTCTGAGCAGTTCTTC | CASSKIGSEQFF
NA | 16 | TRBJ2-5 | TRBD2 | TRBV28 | TGTGCCAGCAGTTCCCGACTCCAAGCGGGAAGAGAGACCCAGTACTTC | CASSSRLQAGRETQYF
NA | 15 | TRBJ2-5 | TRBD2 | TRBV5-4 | TGTGCCAGCAGCTTTCCGCTAGCGGGAGCGGAGACCCAGTACTTC | CASSFPLAGAETQYF
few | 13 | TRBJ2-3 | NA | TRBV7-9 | TGTGCCAGCAGCTGGGGCCTTGAATTCGCGCAGTATTTT | CASSWGLEFAQYF
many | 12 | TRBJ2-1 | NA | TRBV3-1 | TGCGCCAGCAGCCAAGGAGGGAATGAGCAGTTCTTC | CASSQGGNEQFF
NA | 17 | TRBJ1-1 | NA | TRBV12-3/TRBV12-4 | TGTGCCAGCAGTTTCGCCCCCTCCGGGGTAGCGAACACTGAAGCTTTCTTT | CASSFAPSGVANTEAFF
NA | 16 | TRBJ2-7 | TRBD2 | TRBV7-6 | TGTGCCAGCAGCTTAATGACTAGCGGGTCTTCCTACGAGCAGTACTTC | CASSLMTSGSSYEQYF
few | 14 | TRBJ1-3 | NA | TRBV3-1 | TGTGCCAGCAGCCAAGGTACCGCGGGAAACACCATATATTTT | CASSQGTAGNTIYF
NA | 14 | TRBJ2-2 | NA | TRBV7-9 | TGTGCCAGCAGCCCCAGGGGACTTTACGGGGAGCTGTTTTTT | CASSPRGLYGELFF
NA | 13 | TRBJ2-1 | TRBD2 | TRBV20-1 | TGCAGTGCGGGACTAACCCGGAACAATGAGCAGTTCTTC | CSAGLTRNNEQFF
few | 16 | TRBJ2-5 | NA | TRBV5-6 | TGTGCCAGCAGAAGGGAGGTCGGGGTTGGCCAAGAGACCCAGTACTTC | CASRREVGVGQETQYF
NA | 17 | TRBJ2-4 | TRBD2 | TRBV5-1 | TGCGCCAGCAGCTTGGGGGTAGCGGGACAAGCCAAAAACATTCAGTACTTC | CASSLGVAGQAKNIQYF
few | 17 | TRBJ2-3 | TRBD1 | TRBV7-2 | TGTGCCAGCAGCTACACCACTAGGGGGCGCGGTGCAGATACGCAGTATTTT | CASSYTTRGRGADTQYF
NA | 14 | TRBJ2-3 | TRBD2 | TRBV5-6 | TGTGCCAGCATCCGGGGGGGTGGCGGAGATACGCAGTATTTT | CASIRGGGGDTQYF
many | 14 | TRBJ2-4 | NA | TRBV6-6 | TGTGCCACCCAAAGGGCAGGCACCGAAAACATTCAGTACTTC | CATQRAGTENIQYF
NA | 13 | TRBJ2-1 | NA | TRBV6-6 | TGTGCCAGCAGTTTTGACGTATACAATGAGCAGTTCTTC | CASSFDVYNEQFF
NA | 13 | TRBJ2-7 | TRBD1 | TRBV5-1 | TGCGCCAGCAGCGCAACAGGGGGCGGCGAGCAGTACTTC | CASSATGGGEQYF
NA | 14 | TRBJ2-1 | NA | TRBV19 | TGTGCCAGTAGTCTAGGGCTCCCGTACAATGAGCAGTTCTTC | CASSLGLPYNEQFF
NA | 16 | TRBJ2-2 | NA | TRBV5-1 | TGCGCCAGCAGCTTGGTTTGGGACTCCAACACCGGGGAGCTGTTTTTT | CASSLVWDSNTGELFF
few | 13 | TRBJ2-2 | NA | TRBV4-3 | TGCGCCAGCAGCCTCAGGGGCGCCGGGGAGCTGTTTTTT | CASSLRGAGELFF
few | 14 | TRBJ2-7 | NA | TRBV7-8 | TGTGCCAGCAGCTCCCTGGACGGCCTAGACGAGCAGTACTTC | CASSSLDGLDEQYF
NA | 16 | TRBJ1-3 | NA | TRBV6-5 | TGTGCCAGCAGTTACTCAAGGATTGACTCTGGAAACACCATATATTTT | CASSYSRIDSGNTIYF
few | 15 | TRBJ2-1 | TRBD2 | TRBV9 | TGTGCCAGCAGCGTAGGCGGGGGGCGGTACAATGAGCAGTTCTTC | CASSVGGGRYNEQFF
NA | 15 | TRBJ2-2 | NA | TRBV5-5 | TGTGCCAGCAGCTTGACCTCATTCGACACCGGGGAGCTGTTTTTT | CASSLTSFDTGELFF
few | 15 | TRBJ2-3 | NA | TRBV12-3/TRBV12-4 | TGTGCCAGCAGTTTTAGGCTAGCCTCCACAGATACGCAGTATTTT | CASSFRLASTDTQYF
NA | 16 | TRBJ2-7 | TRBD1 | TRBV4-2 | TGTGCCAGCAGCCAAGACGGACAGGGACACTCCTACGAGCAGTACTTC | CASSQDGQGHSYEQYF
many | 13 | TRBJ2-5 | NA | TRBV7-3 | TGTGCCAGCAGCTTCACAGTACAAGAGACCCAGTACTTC | CASSFTVQETQYF
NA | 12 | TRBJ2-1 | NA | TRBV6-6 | TGTGCCAGCAGGCCAAACAGCCATGAGCAGTTCTTC | CASRPNSHEQFF
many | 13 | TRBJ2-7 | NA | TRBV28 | TGCGCCAGCAGCTTCGGGGGGCCCTACGAGCAGTACTTC | CASSFGGPYEQYF
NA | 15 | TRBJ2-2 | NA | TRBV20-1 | TGCAGTGCGGCCGGTGCAGGGAAGAACACCGGGGAGCTGTTTTTT | CSAAGAGKNTGELFF
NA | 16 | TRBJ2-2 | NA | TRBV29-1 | TGCAGCGTTAGACCCGATCAAGTGGCGCACACCGGGGAGCTGTTTTTT | CSVRPDQVAHTGELFF
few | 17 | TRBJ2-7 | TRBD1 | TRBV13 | TGTGCCAGCAGCGAAGGGGCCGACAGGGTGAGAGGGAACGAGCAGTACTTC | CASSEGADRVRGNEQYF